These 6 T cell receptor beta chains were sequenced from one sample in a study of Graves' ophthalmopathy and Graves' hyperthyroidism. Using RNA transcripts, the TCR beta CDR3 regions were amplified. HTBI-primed RT-PCR formed the first round, and a multiplex PCR formed the second. TCRdb re-called the multiplex PCR reads with MiXCR, one entry per CDR3 protein. The table records 680,000 or so distinct CDR3 sequences, roughly 20% of them present only once. Sequencing input: peripheral blood. All receptors derive from a woman aged 18 to 35 with stable Graves' hyperthyroidism. Some clones in this sample may be carry-over from other donors' samples.

This clonotype was seen only a few times. The chain is built from TRBV7-9 and TRBJ1-2; no reliable D call. CDR1 is SEHNR and CDR2 is FQNEAQ in the germline V gene (reference sequence). V was trimmed by 3 bases and J by 12 bases, leaving 2 bases between them. The CDR3 is made up of 8 amino acids. This CDR3 reads CASSFNTF. CDR3 nucleotides: TGTGCCAGCAGCTTCAACACCTTC.

Many counts were recorded for this clonotype. The J gene is TRBJ2-2, the V gene TRBV2; 7 nucleotides agree with TRBD2. The CDR3 runs to 15 residues. Unmatched junction bases numbered 6, after V lost 8 bases and J lost 0 bases. Looked up from germline, CDR1 is SNHLY and CDR2 is FYNNEI. The CDR3 coding sequence is TGTGCCAGCCGCCGGAGCGGGGCGAACACCGGGGAGCTGTTTTTT. Translating gives CASRRSGANTGELFF.

In this sample, this clonotype turned up many times. This chain uses TRBV15 with TRBJ2-7, with 7 nucleotides matching TRBD1. V lost 0 bases, J lost 4 bases, and 3 bases stayed unmatched. The CDR3 loop spans 14 amino acids. CDR1 LNHNV and CDR2 YYDKDF come from the germline V gene (reference sequence). The CDR3 loop reads CATSREGQMYEQYF. CDR3 coding DNA: TGTGCCACCAGCAGAGAGGGACAGATGTACGAGCAGTACTTC.

There are many counts of this clonotype. The gene calls are TRBV28 and TRBJ2-7; D may be TRBD1 or TRBD2 (5 bases each). The CDR3 runs to 12 residues. V was pared by 10 bases and J by 6 bases, with 16 bases between. The germline CDR1 and CDR2 sequences are MDHEN and SYDVKM. This chain's CDR3 is CATEGRLGEQYF. CDR3 coding DNA: TGTGCCACTGAGGGACGGCTAGGCGAGCAGTACTTC. Full variable domain (missing parts from reference TRBV28 and TRBJ2-7): DVKVTQSSRYLVKRTGEKVFLECVQDMDHENMFWYRQDPGLGLRLIYFSYDVKMKEKGDIPEGYSVSREKKERFSLILESASTNQTSMYLCATEGRLGEQYFGPGTRLTVT.

This clonotype was seen repeatedly, ten times or more. V gene TRBV4-1 combines with J gene TRBJ1-1; TRBD1 agrees at 8 bases. This CDR3 has 16 amino acids. The germline gives CDR1 MGHRA, CDR2 YSYEKL. V dropped 2 bases and J dropped 5; count of bases not matched to a gene: 10. Here the CDR3 DNA reads TGCGCCAGCAGCCAACTCAACGGACAGGGACGAACTGAAGCTTTCTTT. This gives the protein CASSQLNGQGRTEAFF.

This clonotype showed up just a few times. This chain joins TRBV30 and TRBJ2-2; 8 nucleotides match TRBD2. This CDR3 spans 14 amino acids. V was clipped by 3 bases and J by 3 bases; unmatched bases: 3. CDR1 and CDR2 from the germline V gene are GTSNPN and SVGIG (reference sequence). The CDR3 DNA reads TGTGCCTGGAGCCGGGGGGGACACACCGGGGAGCTGTTTTTT. Its translation is CAWSRGGHTGELFF.